This T cell receptor beta chain was recorded in a study of sequential checkpoint blockade in melanoma (dated by TCRdb to about 2019). Regarding the complete study: Patients were randomized 1:1 to first-line nivolumab followed by ipilimumab (arm A) or ipilimumab followed by nivolumab (arm B). Maintenance nivolumab was given following each of the two trial sequences. TCRbeta immunosequencing was performed on DNA from around 96 pretreatment melanoma tumor samples. Around 20 patients had matched tumor biopsies taken before treatment and at week 13, after single-agent nivolumab (arm A) or ipilimumab (arm B). In roughly 85% of the matched pre- and post-treatment tumor biopsy pairs, both biopsies came from the same lesion.

TCRbeta CDR3 regions were immunosequenced from genomic DNA with the immunoSEQ Assay. Genomic DNA was amplified by bias-controlled multiplex PCR before high-throughput sequencing. The study's own analysis went as follows. To quantify the absolute abundance of each unique TCRbeta CDR3 region, the sequences were collapsed and filtered. Clonality, defined as 1 minus Pielou's evenness, was calculated using only productive rearrangements. Tumor T-cell fraction was calculated by normalizing TCRbeta template counts to the amount of usable DNA, which was estimated from several housekeeping genes. Clones with significantly greater frequencies in on-treatment versus baseline samples were identified using a previously published method. In TCRdb, the immuneACCESS table is reduced to in-frame sequences with V and J assigned. These tables do not hold every clone; where another copy was compared, an unresolved V gene accounts for under half, and the others remain unexplained. V, J and clone size derive from that table, while D and trimming were established from the DNA sequence. Here the sample has roughly 9,000 clones; approximately 27% occur a single time. 20% to 25% of the sample rests with the top ten.

The paper's findings and limits, for the study overall: Clinical benefit was about 30 times more likely to be achieved by patients whose tumor T-cell fraction and clonality increased by week 13. PD-L1 staining and CD8+ T-cell counts correlated with tumor T-cell fraction and clonality, whereas mutational load did not. Validation of the response-prediction model combining TCR metrics and mutation burden is needed in larger, independent patient cohorts. Small sample sizes and reduced statistical power limited the within-arm analyses of tumor T-cell fraction. Among patients in the nivolumab-first arm (arm A), tumor TIL clonality before treatment was associated with response (P = .04).

Reading the label with the study, this specimen's treatment or condition is: randomized to nivolumab then ipilimumab (arm A) or the reverse (arm B). None of the trial patients had been given prior DNA-damaging chemotherapy. Samples came from patients with melanoma in CheckMate 064, a randomized, open-label phase II trial of sequential checkpoint blockade. Tumor TCR sequencing used genomic DNA from formalin-fixed paraffin-embedded (FFPE) tissue samples. V gives up 6 bases and J gives up 6 bases, and the segment between their germline ends measures 16 bases. The CDR3 goes from the cysteine to the phenylalanine over 14 residues. Of all the DNA, just the CDR3 is kept, 42 bases in frame from base 1. CDR1 and CDR2 are drawn from the germline V gene: SGDLS, YYNGEE. This clone turned up a few times. Its target antigen remains unknown. No base quality values were provided; no much bigger clone lies one nucleotide off.

The source is a human donor with melanoma. Material: tumor tissue (inferred from file names), obtained from a patient given nivolumab and ipilimumab in sequence. The rearrangement combines TRBV9 with TRBJ1-5; a confident D gene designation cannot be given. The nucleotides read TGTGCCAGCACTGAGGGCGGGGTCGGTCAGCCCCAGCATTTT. The translation is CASTEGGVGQPQHF.